The rows below give T cell receptor beta chains drawn from one sample of a study of cytomegalovirus exposure and HLA in healthy donors. The protocol was immunoSEQ multiplex PCR, while the TCRdb copy is restricted to in-frame clones and leaves out a portion. Altogether 95,000 to 150,000 clones are present, about three fifths being singletons, with the ten largest covering about 8.3%. The sequencing sample was made of PBMCs. Receptors originate from a woman in her thirties or forties in good health and CMV-seropositive. The CDR3 runs from the conserved cysteine through the conserved F or W.

j_gene: TRBJ1-1; v_gene: TRBV18; CDR3aa: CASSPREGGPNTEAFF
j_gene: TRBJ1-4; v_gene: TRBV7-2; CDR3aa: CASNTGVGANEKLFF
j_gene: TRBJ2-5; v_gene: TRBV5-1; CDR3aa: CASTPLTSGQETQYF
j_gene: TRBJ1-4; v_gene: TRBV6-1; CDR3aa: CASSEGTGGEKLFF
j_gene: TRBJ2-3; v_gene: TRBV5-5; CDR3aa: CASSRTSEDTQYF
j_gene: TRBJ1-1; v_gene: TRBV6-6; CDR3aa: CASTANGEAFF
j_gene: TRBJ2-2; v_gene: TRBV7-8; CDR3aa: CASSYLALNTGELFF
j_gene: TRBJ2-7; v_gene: TRBV4-1; CDR3aa: CASSHPPMGRSEQYF
j_gene: TRBJ2-6; v_gene: TRBV19; CDR3aa: CASSRWGPGANVLTF
j_gene: TRBJ2-1; v_gene: TRBV6-5; CDR3aa: CASSYSMRGSYNEQFF
j_gene: TRBJ2-1; v_gene: TRBV7-9; CDR3aa: CASSQLAGGWYEQFF
j_gene: TRBJ2-5; v_gene: TRBV5-4; CDR3aa: CASSLAASGPQETQYF
j_gene: TRBJ2-7; v_gene: TRBV7-9; CDR3aa: CASSSPLDRANEQYF
j_gene: TRBJ2-1; v_gene: TRBV6-5; CDR3aa: CASSYSLAGGDNEQFF
j_gene: TRBJ2-7; v_gene: TRBV5-8; CDR3aa: CASSSFTGDF
j_gene: TRBJ2-5; v_gene: TRBV6-5; CDR3aa: CASREGTRETQYF
j_gene: TRBJ2-5; v_gene: TRBV19; CDR3aa: CASRSGRGGETQYF
j_gene: TRBJ2-1; v_gene: TRBV4-1; CDR3aa: CASSQEQGRNEQFF